One and the same sample provided the 28 T cell receptor beta chains below, sequenced in a study of blood T cell repertoires in COVID-19. Method: immunoSEQ multiplex PCR; TCRdb's copy keeps in-frame clones and lacks some. This table has about 94,000 clones, approximately 87% appearing once. Sequencing was carried out using peripheral blood. Every receptor here comes from a human donor with acute or convalescent COVID-19. The donor label of this sample is uncertain.

The genes are TRBV2 and TRBJ1-3; the D is unclear. CDR1 and CDR2 from the germline V gene are SNHLY and FYNNEI. Between the trimmed V and J ends, which lost 6 bases and 0 bases, there was a span of 9 bases. CDR3 size: 14 residues. Here the CDR3 DNA reads TGTGCCAGCAGACGCACAGCCTCTGGAAACACCATATATTTT. It specifies CASRRTASGNTIYF.

V is TRBV7-2 and J is TRBJ2-1; D is unresolved. Trimming removed 2 bases at V and 0 bases at J, with 8 bases between. In germline, CDR1 is SGHTA, CDR2 FQGNSA. There are 15 residues in the CDR3. The CDR3 region has the DNA TGTGCCAGCAGCTTATCAGCGAGCTCCTACAATGAGCAGTTCTTC. It is translated as CASSLSASSYNEQFF.

This chain joins TRBV6-6 and TRBJ1-2; 8 bases are shared with TRBD1. The germline V gene encodes CDR1 MNHNY and CDR2 SVGAGI (reference sequence). Trimming cost V 5 bases and J 8 bases; bases outside gene matches: 10. The CDR3 has 14 amino acids. CDR3 coding DNA: TGTGCCAGCAGTCACGACTCAGGGGGCGTAGGCTACACCTTC. It yields the protein CASSHDSGGVGYTF.

This clone occurred once. This rearrangement joins TRBV19 to TRBJ2-6, with a weak D call TRBD1 (6 bases). V lost 5 bases and J 0 bases, leaving 8 bases between the germline ends. The CDR3 consists of 15 residues. The V gene's germline CDR1 is LNHDA and CDR2 SQIVND (reference sequence). CDR3 bases: TGTGCCAGTAGTTTACAGGGCTCTGGGGCCAACGTCCTGACTTTC. Translated: CASSLQGSGANVLTF. The full variable domain, with the rest looked up from reference TRBV19 and TRBJ2-6, is DGGITQSPKYLFRKEGQNVTLSCEQNLNHDAMYWYRQDPGQGLRLIYYSQIVNDFQKGDIAEGYSVSREKKESFPLTVTSAQKNPTAFYLCASSLQGSGANVLTFGAGSRLTVL.

The V gene is TRBV2, the J gene TRBJ2-1; 9 positions match TRBD2. The length of the CDR3 is 13 residues. Germline CDR1 is SNHLY and CDR2 is FYNNEI. Trimming removed 8 bases from V and 11 bases from J; junction bases left unmatched: 10. The CDR3 DNA follows: TGTGCCAGCGTTCGGACTAGCGAAAATAAGCAGTTCTTC. It yields the protein CASVRTSENKQFF.

V is TRBV9 and J is TRBJ2-7; 11 bases align to TRBD1. CDR1 is SGDLS and CDR2 is YYNGEE in the germline V gene. CDR3 length: 15 residues. V shed 3 bases and J 4 bases; nucleotides not matched to a gene: 6. Here the CDR3 DNA reads TGTGCCAGCAGCGCGTCCGGGACAGGGGGTTACGAGCAGTACTTC. Translating it yields CASSASGTGGYEQYF.

The rearrangement uses TRBV7-9 and TRBJ2-1, with 8 bases lining up with TRBD2. V was pared by 2 bases and J by 5 bases, with 5 bases of the junction left unmatched. The V gene's germline CDR1 is SEHNR and CDR2 FQNEAQ (reference sequence). This CDR3 is 15 amino acids long. The CDR3 nucleotides are TGTGCCAGCAGCTTACGGGGGGGCTGGCACAATGAGCAGTTCTTC. It translates to CASSLRGGWHNEQFF.

The V and J genes are TRBV6-5 and TRBJ1-3; D is unresolved. CDR1 is MNHEY, CDR2 SVGAGI, per germline. V shed 2 bases and J shed 4 bases, with 6 bases lying between them. The CDR3 spans 13 residues. The CDR3 reads CASSYGTGNTIYF. The CDR3 DNA sequence: TGTGCCAGCAGTTACGGCACAGGAAACACCATATATTTT.

This rearrangement joins TRBV7-9 to TRBJ1-6, with TRBD1 matching 7 bases. Per germline, CDR1 SEHNR and CDR2 FQNEAQ (reference sequence). The CDR3 runs 13 residues. V shed 3 bases, J shed 10 bases, and the junction held 3 bases outside the gene matches. The CDR3: CASSFDRDSPLHF. Here the CDR3 DNA reads TGTGCCAGCAGCTTTGACAGGGACTCACCCCTCCACTTT.

J is TRBJ2-2 and V is TRBV19, with TRBD1 matching over 9 bases. The germline V gene has CDR1 LNHDA and CDR2 SQIVND (reference sequence). V trimming: 3 bases; J trimming: 6 bases; junction bases outside the gene matches: 5. CDR3 length: 15 amino acids. The DNA for the CDR3 is TGTGCCAGTAGTATCATGGGACAGGGTGCCGGGGAGCTGTTTTTT. Its protein product is CASSIMGQGAGELFF.

The chain uses TRBV7-3 and TRBJ1-1, with D perhaps TRBD1 (6 bases). Trimming shortened V by 5 bases and J by 1 base, and 11 bases separated the two germline ends. Per germline, CDR1 SGHTA and CDR2 FQGTGA. The CDR3 totals 14 residues. CDR3 amino acids: CASSVGQSNTEAFF. The CDR3 DNA is TGTGCCAGCAGCGTCGGACAGTCGAACACTGAAGCTTTCTTT.

The table lists this clone with a few counts. This chain uses TRBV23-1 with TRBJ2-7, with 11 bases that match TRBD1. TRBV23-1 is reported as an ORF; its role is uncertain. The CDR3 totals 14 residues. J was trimmed by 5 bases and V by 6 bases; bases with no gene match: 6. The CDR3 protein is CASRSGQGAHEQYF. In DNA form, the CDR3 reads TGCGCCAGCAGATCCGGACAGGGGGCCCACGAGCAGTACTTC.

This clone appeared a few times. The chain recombines TRBV19 with TRBJ1-5; 7 bases fit TRBD1. Germline assignment: CDR1 LNHDA and CDR2 SQIVND (reference sequence). The V and J ends lost 6 bases and 6 bases, in that order; junction bases with no gene match: 11. CDR3 length equals 15 residues. CDR3 residues: CASRTTGPGGQPQHF. CDR3 coding DNA: TGTGCCAGTAGGACGACAGGGCCCGGAGGTCAGCCCCAGCATTTT.

This CDR3 is CASSNRDREETQYF. The CDR3 region has the DNA TGTGCCAGCAGCAACCGGGACAGGGAAGAGACCCAGTACTTC. The rearrangement joins TRBV5-5 to TRBJ2-5, with TRBD1 matching over 9 bases. CDR3 length: 14 amino acids. Per germline, CDR1 SGHKS and CDR2 YYEKEE (reference sequence). Trimming cost V 4 bases and J 3 bases; bases outside gene matches: 4.

V and J are TRBV7-9 and TRBJ2-3; 9 nucleotides align to TRBD2. The CDR3 is made up of 14 amino acids. CDR1 is SEHNR, CDR2 FQNEAQ, per germline (reference sequence). V lost 5 bases to trimming and J lost 5 bases; unmatched junction nucleotides: 5. The CDR3 sequence is CASSLSGGQDTQYF. For the CDR3, the DNA is TGTGCCAGCAGCCTAAGCGGGGGGCAAGATACGCAGTATTTT.

The chain joins TRBV3-1 (or the pseudogene TRBV3-2) to TRBJ1-6; 7 bases map to TRBD1. Per the germline V gene, CDR1 is LGHDT and CDR2 is YNNKEL (reference sequence). The CDR3 consists of 14 residues. V shed 5 bases, J shed 6 bases, and the junction held 4 bases outside the gene matches. CDR3 sequence (DNA): TGTGCCAGCAGCTGGAGGGACAGTAATTCACCCCTCCACTTT. Encoded protein: CASSWRDSNSPLHF.

The chain recombines TRBV11-3 with TRBJ2-1; tentative D call: TRBD2 (7 bases). Germline values: CDR1 SGHNT, CDR2 YENEEA. Trimming took 5 bases from V and 5 from J, leaving 19 bases between them. The CDR3 extends over 16 amino acids. The CDR3 here is CASSPPVGGGHNEQFF. The CDR3 DNA reads TGTGCCAGCAGCCCCCCTGTGGGGGGGGGCCACAATGAGCAGTTCTTC.

The chain has TRBV18 and TRBJ2-5; D gene ambiguous. Trimming left V 3 bases short and J 3 bases short, with 8 bases between. The CDR3 totals 13 residues. Germline V gene lookup returns CDR1 KGHSH and CDR2 LQKENI. The CDR3: CASSPAVKETQYF. The CDR3 nucleotides are TGTGCCAGCTCACCGGCCGTTAAAGAGACCCAGTACTTC.

Concerning this clone itself: The sample holds other DNA sequences that translate to the same CDR3. This chain joins TRBV2 and TRBJ1-2, with TRBD1 matching over 8 bases. This CDR3 spans 14 amino acids. The V gene's germline CDR1 is SNHLY and CDR2 FYNNEI. V was clipped by 4 bases and J by 3 bases; unmatched bases: 4. The CDR3 protein is CASSGQGADYGYTF. The CDR3 coding sequence is TGTGCCAGCAGTGGTCAGGGGGCTGACTATGGCTACACCTTC.

The count of this clone is one. The rearrangement uses TRBV19 and TRBJ1-4; no firm D call. Germline V gene lookup returns CDR1 LNHDA and CDR2 SQIVND (reference sequence). The CDR3 contains 16 residues. V was shortened by 6 bases and J by 0 bases, with 14 bases between the two germline ends. CDR3: CASSFGTPATNEKLFF. The CDR3 DNA reads TGTGCCAGTAGCTTCGGTACCCCGGCAACTAATGAAAAACTGTTTTTT.

The V and J genes are TRBV27 and TRBJ1-1, with D possibly being TRBD1 (6 bases). V was cut by 4 bases and J by 0 bases, with 12 bases left in between. The CDR3 length is 15 residues. CDR1 MNHEY and CDR2 SMNVEV come from the germline V gene (reference sequence). DNA of the CDR3: TGTGCCAGCAGTTCCTGGACAGATTTGAACACTGAAGCTTTCTTT. Amino acids: CASSSWTDLNTEAFF.

The rearrangement joins TRBV6-5 to TRBJ1-2, with 8 bases that match TRBD1. The germline V gene encodes CDR1 MNHEY and CDR2 SVGAGI. J lost 6 bases, V lost 6 bases, and 6 bases had no gene match. The CDR3 covers 13 residues. CDR3 sequence (DNA): TGTGCCAGCAGGGACAGGGAGTTCGATGGCTACACCTTC. Translated, it gives CASRDREFDGYTF.

This chain uses TRBV25-1 with TRBJ2-2, with TRBD1 as a possible D gene (6 bases). The CDR3 has 17 residues. The germline V gene encodes CDR1 MGHDK and CDR2 SYGVNS. Trimming took off 6 bases at V and 4 bases at J, with 21 bases between the two ends. CDR3 nucleotides: TGTGCCAGCAGCACAGCTTTAACAGGGTCGACCACCGGGGAGCTGTTTTTT. Translating it yields CASSTALTGSTTGELFF.

The chain carries TRBV7-9 and TRBJ1-4, with D unclear. The V and J ends lost 3 bases and 4 bases respectively, with 15 bases between them. Germline V lookup: CDR1 SEHNR, CDR2 FQNEAQ (reference sequence). The CDR3 has 16 amino acids. CDR3 in DNA: TGTGCCAGCAGCTTGTCAACAGAGGGCCATAATGAAAAACTGTTTTTT. As protein: CASSLSTEGHNEKLFF.

The chain links TRBV30 to TRBJ2-3, with D possibly matching TRBD2 (5 bases). V shed 2 bases and J shed 6 bases, with 9 bases lying between them. The germline V gene has CDR1 GTSNPN and CDR2 SVGIG (reference sequence). The CDR3 runs 12 residues. CDR3: CAWSSGSDTQYF. The CDR3 nucleotides are TGTGCCTGGAGTTCGGGAAGTGATACGCAGTATTTT.

The V and J genes are TRBV7-2 and TRBJ1-1; D is possibly TRBD1 (6 bases). Trimming stripped 4 bases from V and 4 bases from J, with 13 bases between. Germline CDR1 SGHTA, CDR2 FQGNSA. This CDR3 spans 14 amino acids. The CDR3 DNA follows: TGTGCCAGCAGCTCAAACAGGGTTGGCACTGAAGCTTTCTTT. Translating it yields CASSSNRVGTEAFF.

V is TRBV18 and J is TRBJ2-5, with TRBD2 as a possible D gene (6 bases). Germline lookup yields CDR1 KGHSH and CDR2 LQKENI. There are 12 residues in the CDR3. Trimming removed 2 bases at V and 5 bases at J, with 6 bases between. CDR3 residues: CASSPGGETQYF. CDR3 bases: TGTGCCAGCTCACCAGGGGGGGAGACCCAGTACTTC.

The sample holds a few counts of this clone. The chain has TRBV28 and TRBJ1-2; 11 bases match TRBD1. This CDR3 has 15 residues. V lost 4 bases, J lost 2 bases, and 3 bases stayed unmatched. Germline lookup yields CDR1 MDHEN and CDR2 SYDVKM. CDR3 sequence: CASSSGQGVNYGYTF. The CDR3 DNA follows: TGTGCCAGCAGTTCGGGACAGGGGGTGAACTATGGCTACACCTTC.